This T cell receptor (beta chain) comes out of a study of T cell changes during pregnancy in multiple sclerosis. TCRdb's table, derived via immunoSEQ multiplex PCR, lists solely in-frame clones and lacks some. Of tens of thousands of clones in the sample, more than 85% are singletons; the top ten hold about 8.3%. CDR3 length equals 18 residues. The V and J ends lost 2 bases and 0 bases respectively, with 18 bases between them. Germline V CDR1 and CDR2: SGHRS, YFSETQ. The sample consisted of CD8+ T cells from peripheral blood mononuclear cells, taken in the third trimester of pregnancy. This sequence was found in a female donor with multiple sclerosis, enrolled in a pregnancy study. This chain joins TRBV5-1 and TRBJ2-4; the D gene is possibly TRBD1 (5 bases). CDR3 DNA: TGCGCCAGCAGCTTTGTTCCAGGGCCAGGAATAGCCAAAAACATTCAGTACTTC. This codes for CASSFVPGPGIAKNIQYF.